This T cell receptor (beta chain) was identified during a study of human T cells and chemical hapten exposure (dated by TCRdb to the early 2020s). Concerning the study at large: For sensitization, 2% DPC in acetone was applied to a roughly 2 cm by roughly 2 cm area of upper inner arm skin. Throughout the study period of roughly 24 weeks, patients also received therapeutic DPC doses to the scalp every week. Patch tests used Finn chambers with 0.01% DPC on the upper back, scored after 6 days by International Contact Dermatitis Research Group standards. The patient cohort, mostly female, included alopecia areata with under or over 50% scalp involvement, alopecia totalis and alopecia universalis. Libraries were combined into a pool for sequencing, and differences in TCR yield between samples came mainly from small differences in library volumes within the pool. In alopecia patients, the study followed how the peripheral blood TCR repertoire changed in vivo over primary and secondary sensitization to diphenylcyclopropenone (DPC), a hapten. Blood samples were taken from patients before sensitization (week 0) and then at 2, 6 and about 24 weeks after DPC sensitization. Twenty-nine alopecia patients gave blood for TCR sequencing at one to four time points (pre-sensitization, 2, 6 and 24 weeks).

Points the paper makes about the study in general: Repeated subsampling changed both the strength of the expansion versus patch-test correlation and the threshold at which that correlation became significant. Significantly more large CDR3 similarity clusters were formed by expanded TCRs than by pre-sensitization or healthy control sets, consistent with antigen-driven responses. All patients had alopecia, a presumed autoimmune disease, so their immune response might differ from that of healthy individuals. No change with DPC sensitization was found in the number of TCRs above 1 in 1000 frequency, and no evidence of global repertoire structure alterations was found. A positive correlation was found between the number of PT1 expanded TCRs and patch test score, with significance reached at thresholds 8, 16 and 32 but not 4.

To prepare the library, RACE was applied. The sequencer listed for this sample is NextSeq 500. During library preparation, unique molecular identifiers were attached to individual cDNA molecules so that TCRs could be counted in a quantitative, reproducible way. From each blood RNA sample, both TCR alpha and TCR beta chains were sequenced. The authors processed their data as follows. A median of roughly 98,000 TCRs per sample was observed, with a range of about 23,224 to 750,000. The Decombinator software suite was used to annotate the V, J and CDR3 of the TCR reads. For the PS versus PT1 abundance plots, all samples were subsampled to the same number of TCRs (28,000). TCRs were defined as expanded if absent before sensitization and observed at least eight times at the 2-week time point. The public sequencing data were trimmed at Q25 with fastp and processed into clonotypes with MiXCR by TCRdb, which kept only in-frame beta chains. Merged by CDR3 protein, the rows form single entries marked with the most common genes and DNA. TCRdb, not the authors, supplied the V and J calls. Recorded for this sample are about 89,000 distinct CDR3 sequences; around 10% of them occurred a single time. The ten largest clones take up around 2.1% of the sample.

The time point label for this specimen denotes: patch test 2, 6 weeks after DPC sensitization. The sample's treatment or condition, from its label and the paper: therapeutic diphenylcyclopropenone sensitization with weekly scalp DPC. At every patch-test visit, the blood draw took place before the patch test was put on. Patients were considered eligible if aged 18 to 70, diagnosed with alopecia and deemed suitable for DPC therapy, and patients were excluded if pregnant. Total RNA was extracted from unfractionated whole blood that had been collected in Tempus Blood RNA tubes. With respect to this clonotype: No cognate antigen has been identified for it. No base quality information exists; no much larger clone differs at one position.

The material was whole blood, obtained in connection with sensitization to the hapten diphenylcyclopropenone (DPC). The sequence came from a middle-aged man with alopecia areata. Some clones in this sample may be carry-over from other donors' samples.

The DNA sequence reads TGCAGTGCTAGGACTAGCGGGATCGACGAGCAGTACTTC. It encodes CSARTSGIDEQYF. The sequence links TRBV20-1 to TRBJ2-7; 11 central bases correspond to TRBD2. Trimmed from V: 3 bases; trimmed from J: 5 bases; junction bases lacking a gene match: 3. The CDR3 spans 13 residues, from the cysteine through the phenylalanine. Just CDR3 DNA is preserved here, 39 bases in frame from base 1. The germline V gene (reference sequence) specifies DFQATT as CDR1 and SNEGSKA as CDR2.